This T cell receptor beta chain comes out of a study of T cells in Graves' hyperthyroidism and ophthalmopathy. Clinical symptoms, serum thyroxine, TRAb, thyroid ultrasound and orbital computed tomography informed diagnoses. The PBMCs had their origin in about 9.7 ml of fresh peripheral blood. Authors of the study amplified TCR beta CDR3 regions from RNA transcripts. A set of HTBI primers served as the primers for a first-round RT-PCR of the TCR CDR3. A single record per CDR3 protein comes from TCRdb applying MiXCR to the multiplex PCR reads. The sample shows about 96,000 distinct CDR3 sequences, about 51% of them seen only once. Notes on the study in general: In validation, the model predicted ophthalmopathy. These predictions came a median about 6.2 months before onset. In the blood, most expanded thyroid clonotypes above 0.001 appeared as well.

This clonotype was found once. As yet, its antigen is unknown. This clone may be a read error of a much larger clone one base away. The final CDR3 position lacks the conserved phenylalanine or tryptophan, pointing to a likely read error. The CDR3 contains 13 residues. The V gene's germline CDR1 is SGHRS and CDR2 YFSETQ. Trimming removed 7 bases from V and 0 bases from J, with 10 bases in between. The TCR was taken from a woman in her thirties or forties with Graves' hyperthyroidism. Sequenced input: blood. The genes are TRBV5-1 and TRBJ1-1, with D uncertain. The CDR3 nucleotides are TGCGCCAGCTCAAGGGAGTTGAACACTGAAGCTTTCCTT. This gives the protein CASSRELNTEAFL.